Below, 16 T cell receptor beta chains from the same sample are listed, as sequenced in a study of T cell responses to AZD1222 COVID-19 vaccine. The table came from immunoSEQ multiplex PCR; TCRdb's copy has only in-frame clones and leaves some out. The sample includes 95,000 to 130,000 clones, 80% to 90% seen only once; the top ten take roughly 3.9%. This specimen consisted of peripheral blood, obtained on day 0 of MenACWY control vaccination. The receptors stem from an adult in good health.

The chain recombines TRBV9 with TRBJ2-1, with D perhaps TRBD1 (6 bases). The CDR3 totals 16 residues. Trimming pared 0 bases from V and 4 bases from J, leaving 14 bases between. CDR1 is SGDLS and CDR2 is YYNGEE in the germline V gene. Written as DNA, the CDR3 is TGTGCCAGCAGCGTAGATGCCCAGGGGACGTACAATGAGCAGTTCTTC. Amino acid sequence: CASSVDAQGTYNEQFF. Looking up the rest from reference TRBV9 and TRBJ2-1 gives the full variable domain: DSGVTQTPKHLITATGQRVTLRCSPRSGDLSVYWYQQSLDQGLQFLIQYYNGEERAKGNILERFSAQQFPDLHSELNLSSLELGDSALYFCASSVDAQGTYNEQFFGPGTRLTVL.

The count of this clone is one. The chain joins TRBV6-2 or TRBV6-3 to TRBJ2-5; 7 nucleotides match TRBD1. The CDR3 is 14 amino acids. V lost 0 bases and J lost 5; bases outside the gene matches: 3. CDR1 and CDR2 from the germline V gene are MNHEY and SVGEGT. The CDR3 region has the DNA TGTGCCAGCAGTTACTCGGACAGGACGGAGACCCAGTACTTC. The encoded protein is CASSYSDRTETQYF.

The chain recombines TRBV14 with TRBJ2-7; 7 bases agree with TRBD1. The CDR3 consists of 14 residues. Germline V gene lookup returns CDR1 SGHDN and CDR2 FVKESK. The junction had 2 bases not matched to a gene; V was cut back by 1 base and J by 2 bases. DNA of the CDR3: TGTGCCAGCAGCCAAGGACAGGGCCCCTACGAGCAGTACTTC. Translation: CASSQGQGPYEQYF.

This clone turned up a few times. This rearrangement joins TRBV7-2 to TRBJ2-6, with a weak D call TRBD2 (5 bases). With 6 bases removed from V and 1 base from J, the gap between germline ends came to 16 bases. Per germline, CDR1 SGHTA and CDR2 FQGNSA. There are 17 residues in the CDR3. CDR3 sequence (DNA): TGTGCCAGCAGGGCGGGTCAGACCGCATCTGGGGCCAACGTCCTGACTTTC. This translates into CASRAGQTASGANVLTF.

The chain joins TRBV19 to TRBJ2-3; 7 nucleotides agree with TRBD2. With 4 bases clipped from V and 13 bases from J, the junction kept 8 bases outside the gene matches. CDR1 is LNHDA and CDR2 is SQIVND in the germline V gene (reference sequence). The length of the CDR3 is 12 residues. CDR3 in DNA: TGTGCCAGTAGTACCGGACTAGAGAGCAAGTATTTT. Its translation: CASSTGLESKYF.

V usage is TRBV10-2 and J usage is TRBJ2-5, with 8 bases identical to TRBD1. V shed 3 bases, J shed 2 bases, and the junction held 8 bases outside the gene matches. This CDR3 region has 16 residues. Germline loops: CDR1 WSHSY, CDR2 SAAADI. The CDR3 nucleotides are TGCGCCAGCAGTGATCGCAGGGGGCGAGGGCAAGAGACCCAGTACTTC. Amino acids: CASSDRRGRGQETQYF.

The chain carries TRBV15 and TRBJ1-2; 7 nucleotides match TRBD1. The CDR3 is made up of 13 amino acids. Germline V gives CDR1 LNHNV, CDR2 YYDKDF (reference sequence). After removal of 3 bases from V and 3 bases from J, the junction contained 1 base not matched to a gene. The CDR3 loop reads CATSRDRHYGYTF. CDR3 sequence (DNA): TGTGCCACCAGCAGGGACAGGCACTATGGCTACACCTTC.

This clone was detected only a few times. J is TRBJ1-1 and V is TRBV7-2; D gene unclear. The CDR3 length is 16 residues. Per germline, CDR1 SGHTA and CDR2 FQGNSA. Between the trimmed V and J ends, which lost 2 bases and 5 bases, there was a span of 18 bases. The CDR3: CASSLRARREGTEAFF. Here the CDR3 DNA reads TGTGCCAGCAGCTTAAGAGCGAGGCGGGAGGGAACTGAAGCTTTCTTT.

The chain couples TRBV9 to TRBJ1-1, with no clear D. With 0 bases removed from V and 0 bases from J, the gap between germline ends came to 3 bases. Germline lookup yields CDR1 SGDLS and CDR2 YYNGEE. The CDR3 extends over 13 amino acids. The CDR3 nucleotides are TGTGCCAGCAGCGTAGCCATGAACACTGAAGCTTTCTTT. This gives the protein CASSVAMNTEAFF.

The chain combines TRBV7-9 with TRBJ1-4; D might be TRBD1 (6 bases). V was clipped by 5 bases and J by 5 bases, with 15 bases between them. The CDR3 is 15 residues long. The germline CDR1 and CDR2 sequences are SEHNR and FQNEAQ (reference sequence). The CDR3 region is CASSLTGLVNEKLFF. In nucleotides, the CDR3 is TGTGCCAGCAGCCTCACAGGGTTGGTAAATGAAAAACTGTTTTTT.

The CDR3 coding sequence is TGTGCCACCAGTGACCCCGACAGGATTGGGGAGCAGTACTTC. Translating gives CATSDPDRIGEQYF. The gene calls are TRBV24-1 and TRBJ2-7; a possible D gene is TRBD1 (6 bases). The CDR3 extends over 14 amino acids. The V gene lost 4 bases and the J gene lost 7 bases, with 16 bases spanning the gap. Germline loops: CDR1 KGHDR, CDR2 SFDVKD.

The J gene is TRBJ2-3, the V gene TRBV9; 8 bases are shared with TRBD1. This CDR3 comprises 16 residues. Looked up from germline, CDR1 is SGDLS and CDR2 is YYNGEE. V gave up 0 bases and J gave up 4 bases; unmatched junction bases: 7. Here the CDR3 reads CASSVASQGAADTQYF. The CDR3 DNA is TGTGCCAGCAGCGTAGCATCCCAGGGGGCCGCAGATACGCAGTATTTT.

V and J are TRBV9 and TRBJ1-1; the D gene is possibly TRBD1 (6 bases). Germline loops: CDR1 SGDLS, CDR2 YYNGEE. V lost 0 bases and J lost 3, with 12 bases in between. This CDR3 comprises 15 residues. The DNA of the CDR3 is TGTGCCAGCAGCGTAGCTCCGAGGGGGGACACTGAAGCTTTCTTT. As protein: CASSVAPRGDTEAFF.

V usage is TRBV5-8 and J usage is TRBJ2-5; TRBD2 aligns across 7 bases. There are 17 residues in the CDR3. Per the germline V gene, CDR1 is SGHTS and CDR2 is YDEGEE. The ends lost 3 bases at V and 6 bases at J; junction bases unmatched: 17. In nucleotides, the CDR3 is TGTGCCAGCAGCTCCAACCTAGCGGCCGGCGGGGGAAAGACCCAGTACTTC. Translation gives CASSSNLAAGGGKTQYF.

This chain links TRBV24-1 with TRBJ1-2; D remains ambiguous. CDR1 KGHDR and CDR2 SFDVKD come from the germline V gene. Trimming stripped 2 bases from V and 5 bases from J, with 8 bases between. This CDR3 comprises 13 residues. This CDR3 reads CATSDSEAYGYTF. CDR3 DNA sequence: TGTGCCACCAGTGATTCTGAGGCTTATGGCTACACCTTC.

The chain uses TRBV19 and TRBJ1-6, with D maybe TRBD1 (5 bases). V was pared by 1 base and J by 10 bases, with 11 bases between. The CDR3 consists of 14 residues. The germline V gene encodes CDR1 LNHDA and CDR2 SQIVND (reference sequence). Here the CDR3 DNA reads TGTGCCAGTAGTATAGGCGGGGGGAAATCACCCCTCCACTTT. The encoded protein is CASSIGGGKSPLHF. Variable domain in full (rest from reference TRBV19 and TRBJ1-6): DGGITQSPKYLFRKEGQNVTLSCEQNLNHDAMYWYRQDPGQGLRLIYYSQIVNDFQKGDIAEGYSVSREKKESFPLTVTSAQKNPTAFYLCASSIGGGKSPLHFGNGTRLTVT.